This T cell receptor beta chain originates from a study of technical replicates of blood from several donors. V gave up 11 bases and J gave up 7 bases; unmatched junction bases: 20. CDR3 length: 16 residues. Germline CDR1 reads LNHDA; CDR2 reads SQIVND (reference sequence). Using immunoSEQ multiplex PCR, the repertoire was profiled, and TCRdb retains in-frame clones only, with some absent. The sample has about 80,000 clones, around 90% seen once. This rearrangement joins TRBV19 to TRBJ2-1, with TRBD2 matching over 7 bases. Sequenced material: T cells isolated from PBMCs. This TCR came from a human donor in good health. DNA for the CDR3: TGTGCCTGCCGTAGGAGACCAGCGGGATCAGGGAATGAGCAGTTCTTC. Its protein is CACRRRPAGSGNEQFF.